Shown below are 7 T cell receptor beta chains from a single sample sequenced in a study of human T cells and chemical hapten exposure. From the RACE reads, TCRdb called clonotypes with MiXCR, one entry per CDR3 protein. The sample includes approximately 80,000 distinct CDR3 sequences, 14% of them seen just once. The sample's time point: pre-sensitization, week 0. As to treatment: therapeutic diphenylcyclopropenone sensitization with weekly scalp DPC. Source: whole blood, taken in connection with sensitization to the hapten diphenylcyclopropenone (DPC). These receptor sequences come from a woman in her forties or fifties with alopecia areata. Some clones in this sample may be carry-over from other donors' samples.

The chain combines TRBV5-1 with TRBJ2-7; D might be TRBD1 (6 bases). The CDR3 contains 13 residues. Per the germline V gene, CDR1 is SGHRS and CDR2 is YFSETQ. Deletions cut 1 base from V and 5 bases from J, with 10 bases between. This CDR3 reads CASSLTGSDEQYF. CDR3 sequence (DNA): TGCGCCAGCAGCTTGACAGGGTCCGACGAGCAGTACTTC.

The chain has TRBV5-5 and TRBJ1-6; D gene ambiguous. V was pared by 3 bases and J by 7 bases, with 11 bases between. In germline, CDR1 is SGHKS, CDR2 YYEKEE (reference sequence). The CDR3 sequence is 14 residues long. The DNA for the CDR3 is TGTGCCAGCAGCTCCGACATACCAAATTCACCCCTCCACTTT. Amino acid sequence: CASSSDIPNSPLHF.

This clonotype was seen a handful of times. The CDR3 region is CASSLDSPDEQYF. CDR3 in DNA: TGTGCCAGCAGCTTAGATTCCCCCGACGAGCAGTACTTC. The chain combines TRBV11-2 with TRBJ2-7; D is ambiguous. Germline CDR1 SGHAT, CDR2 FQNNGV. V lost 0 bases, J lost 5 bases, and 8 bases lay in between. This CDR3 is built from 13 residues.

This clonotype has more than one count but fewer than ten. The rearrangement joins TRBV20-1 to TRBJ2-1, with 10 bases identical to TRBD2. Germline V lookup: CDR1 DFQATT, CDR2 SNEGSKA (reference sequence). The CDR3 runs to 14 residues. The trim removed 4 bases at V and 1 base at J, leaving 1 base unmatched. The CDR3 spells CSAKLAGSYNEQFF. As DNA, the CDR3 is TGCAGTGCTAAACTAGCGGGGTCCTACAATGAGCAGTTCTTC.

V and J are TRBV12-3 or TRBV12-4 and TRBJ1-2, with unresolved D. The CDR3 sequence is 11 residues long. The germline V and J ends were trimmed by 1 base and 5 bases, with 2 bases remaining between them. CDR3 bases: TGTGCCAGCAGTTTAGTGTATGGCTACACCTTC. Translation: CASSLVYGYTF.

This chain joins TRBV19 and TRBJ2-7; 7 nucleotides match TRBD2. V trimming: 7 bases; J trimming: 0 bases; junction bases outside the gene matches: 6. The CDR3 sequence is 14 residues long. The germline V gene has CDR1 LNHDA and CDR2 SQIVND (reference sequence). CDR3 sequence: CASKAQRDSYEQYF. As DNA, the CDR3 is TGTGCCAGTAAAGCCCAGCGGGACTCCTACGAGCAGTACTTC.

In DNA, the CDR3 is TGTGCCAGTAGTCGCCGGGGACTAGCGGGAGGGCCCGGAGATACGCAGTATTTT. This sequence encodes CASSRRGLAGGPGDTQYF. The rearrangement uses TRBV19 and TRBJ2-3, with 16 bases aligning to TRBD2. This CDR3 has 18 amino acids. The V and J ends lost 5 bases and 5 bases, in that order; junction bases with no gene match: 10. Germline CDR1 is LNHDA and CDR2 is SQIVND (reference sequence).